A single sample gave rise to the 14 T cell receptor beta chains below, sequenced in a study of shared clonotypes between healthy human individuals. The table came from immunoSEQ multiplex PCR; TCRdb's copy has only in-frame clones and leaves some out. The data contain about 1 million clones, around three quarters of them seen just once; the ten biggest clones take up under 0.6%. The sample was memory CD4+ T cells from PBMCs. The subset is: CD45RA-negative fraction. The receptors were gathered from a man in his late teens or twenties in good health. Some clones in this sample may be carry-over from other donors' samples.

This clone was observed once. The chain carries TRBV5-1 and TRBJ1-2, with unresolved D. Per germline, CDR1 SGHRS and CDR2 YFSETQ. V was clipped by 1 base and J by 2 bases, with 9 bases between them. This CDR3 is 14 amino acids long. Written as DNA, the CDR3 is TGCGCCAGCAGCTTGCAGAGCCAAAACTATGGCTACACCTTC. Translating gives CASSLQSQNYGYTF.

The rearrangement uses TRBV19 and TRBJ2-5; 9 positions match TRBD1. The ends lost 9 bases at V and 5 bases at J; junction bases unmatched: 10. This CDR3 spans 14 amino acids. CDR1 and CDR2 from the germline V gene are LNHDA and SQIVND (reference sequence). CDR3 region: CASQDRGRLETQYF. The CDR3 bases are TGTGCCAGCCAGGACAGGGGAAGGTTGGAGACCCAGTACTTC.

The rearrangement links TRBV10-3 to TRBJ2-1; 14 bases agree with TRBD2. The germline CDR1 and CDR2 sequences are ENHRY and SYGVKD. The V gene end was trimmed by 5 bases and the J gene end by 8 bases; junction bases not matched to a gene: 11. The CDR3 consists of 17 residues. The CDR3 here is CAISRGIGLAGGDEQFF. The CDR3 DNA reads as TGTGCCATCAGTAGGGGTATCGGACTAGCGGGAGGCGATGAGCAGTTCTTC.

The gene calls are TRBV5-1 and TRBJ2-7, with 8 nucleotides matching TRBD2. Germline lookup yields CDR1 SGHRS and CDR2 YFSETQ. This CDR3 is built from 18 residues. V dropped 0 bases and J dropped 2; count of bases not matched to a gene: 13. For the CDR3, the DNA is TGCGCCAGCAGCTTGGAACTAGCGGTTAGAGCTAGGCCCTACGAGCAGTACTTC. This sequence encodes CASSLELAVRARPYEQYF.

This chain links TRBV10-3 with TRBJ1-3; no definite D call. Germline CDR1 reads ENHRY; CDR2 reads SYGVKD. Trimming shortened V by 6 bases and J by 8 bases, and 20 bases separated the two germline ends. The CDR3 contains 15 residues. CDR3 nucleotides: TGTGCCATCAGAGACCCCCGGGAGTCCGGGGACACCATATATTTT. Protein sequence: CAIRDPRESGDTIYF.

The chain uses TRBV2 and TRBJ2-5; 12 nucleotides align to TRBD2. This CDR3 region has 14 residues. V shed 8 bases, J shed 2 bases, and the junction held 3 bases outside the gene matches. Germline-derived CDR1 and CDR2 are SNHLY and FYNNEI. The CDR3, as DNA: TGTGCCAGCGCCGGACTAGCGGGACAAGAGACCCAGTACTTC. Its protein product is CASAGLAGQETQYF.

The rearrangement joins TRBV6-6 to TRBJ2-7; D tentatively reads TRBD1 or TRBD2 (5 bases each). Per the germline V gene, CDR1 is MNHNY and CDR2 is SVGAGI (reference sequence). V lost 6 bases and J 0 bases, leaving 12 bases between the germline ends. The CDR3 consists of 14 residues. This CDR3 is CASRGTESSYEQYF. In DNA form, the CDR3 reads TGTGCCAGCAGGGGGACGGAGAGCTCCTACGAGCAGTACTTC.

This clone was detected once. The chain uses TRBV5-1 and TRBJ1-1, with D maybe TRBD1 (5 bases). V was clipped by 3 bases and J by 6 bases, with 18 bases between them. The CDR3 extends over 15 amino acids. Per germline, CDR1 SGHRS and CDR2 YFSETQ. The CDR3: CASSWGTSRGAEAFF. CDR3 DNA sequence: TGCGCCAGCAGCTGGGGGACCTCACGAGGGGCTGAAGCTTTCTTT.

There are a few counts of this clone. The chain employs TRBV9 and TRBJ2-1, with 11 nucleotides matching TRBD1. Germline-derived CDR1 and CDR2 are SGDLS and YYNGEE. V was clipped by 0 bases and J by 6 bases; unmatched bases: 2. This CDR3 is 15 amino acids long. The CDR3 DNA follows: TGTGCCAGCAGCGTAGGCGGGACAGGGGGCAATGAGCAGTTCTTC. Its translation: CASSVGGTGGNEQFF. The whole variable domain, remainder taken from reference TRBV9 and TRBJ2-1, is DSGVTQTPKHLITATGQRVTLRCSPRSGDLSVYWYQQSLDQGLQFLIQYYNGEERAKGNILERFSAQQFPDLHSELNLSSLELGDSALYFCASSVGGTGGNEQFFGPGTRLTVL.

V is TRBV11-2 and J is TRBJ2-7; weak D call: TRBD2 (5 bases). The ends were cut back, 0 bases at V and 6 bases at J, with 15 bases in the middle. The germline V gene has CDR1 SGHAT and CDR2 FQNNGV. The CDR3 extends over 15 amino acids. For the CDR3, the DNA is TGTGCCAGCAGCTTAGATTTTAGGGCCCGGGGCGAGCAGTACTTC. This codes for CASSLDFRARGEQYF.

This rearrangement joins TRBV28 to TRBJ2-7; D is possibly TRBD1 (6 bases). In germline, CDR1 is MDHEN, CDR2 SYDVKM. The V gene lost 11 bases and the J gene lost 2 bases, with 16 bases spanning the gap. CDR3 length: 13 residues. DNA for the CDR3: TGTGCCGGATCTCGGGCAGGGGCCTACGAGCAGTACTTC. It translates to CAGSRAGAYEQYF. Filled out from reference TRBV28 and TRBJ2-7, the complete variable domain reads DVKVTQSSRYLVKRTGEKVFLECVQDMDHENMFWYRQDPGLGLRLIYFSYDVKMKEKGDIPEGYSVSREKKERFSLILESASTNQTSMYLCAGSRAGAYEQYFGPGTRLTVT.

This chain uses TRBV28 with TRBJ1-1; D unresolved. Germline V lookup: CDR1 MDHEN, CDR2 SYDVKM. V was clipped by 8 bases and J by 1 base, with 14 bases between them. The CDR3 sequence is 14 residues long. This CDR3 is CASGPLQGNTEAFF. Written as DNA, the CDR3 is TGTGCCAGCGGACCTCTACAAGGGAACACTGAAGCTTTCTTT.

The CDR3 DNA reads as TGCGCCAGCAGCTTGGGGGTTGTCTGGGACAGTAACGAGCAGTACTTC. Encoded protein: CASSLGVVWDSNEQYF. The chain links TRBV5-1 to TRBJ2-7; 7 nucleotides align to TRBD1. In germline, CDR1 is SGHRS, CDR2 YFSETQ. The V segment lost 0 bases and the J segment 5 bases; nucleotides outside the gene matches: 11. This CDR3 comprises 16 residues.

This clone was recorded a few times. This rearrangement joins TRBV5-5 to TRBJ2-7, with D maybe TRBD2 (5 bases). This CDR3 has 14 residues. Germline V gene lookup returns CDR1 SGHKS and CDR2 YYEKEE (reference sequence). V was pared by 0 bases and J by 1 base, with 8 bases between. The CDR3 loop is CASSLDGNSYEQYF. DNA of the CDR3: TGTGCCAGCAGCTTGGACGGGAATTCCTACGAGCAGTACTTC.